This TCR beta chain was profiled in a study of tumor and adjacent non-tumor tissue in lung cancer. Study overall: The patients, some ten men and about 5 women, were roughly 30 to 80 with stage I to III disease. General study points: Top 100 clones took a larger repertoire share in normal lung. Compared with tumor, normal lung showed significantly lower TCR diversity.

This clonotype appeared a few times. Its antigen is unidentified. A much bigger clone sits one base away, suggesting this may be a read error. The library came from three nested PCR rounds adapted from ARM-PCR protocols. TCRdb analysed the multiplex PCR reads with MiXCR anew, one entry per CDR3 protein. This table holds 65,000 to 75,000 distinct CDR3 sequences, around 80% found once. The length of the CDR3 is 12 residues. V lost 4 bases and J 6 bases, leaving 13 bases between the germline ends. Germline CDR1 and CDR2: SQVTM and ANQGSEA. This sample's RNA came from whole unsorted tissue. The normal lung tissue was taken more than 3 cm from the tumor edge.

V gene TRBV29-1 combines with J gene TRBJ2-7, with D perhaps being TRBD1 or TRBD2 (5 bases each). Sequencing was done on a sample of distant non-tumor lung tissue. The source is a man between 60 and 75 years old with non-small cell lung cancer. Written as DNA, the CDR3 is TGCAGCGTTGGGTACAGTGGGGGCGAGCAGTACTTC. Translating it yields CSVGYSGGEQYF.